The 21 T cell receptor beta chains reported below all come from one sample, sequenced in a study of human CD8 memory T cell subsets. UMI-labeled 5' RACE produced the TCR beta libraries. TCRdb derives one entry per CDR3 protein from the 5' RACE reads, leaving out DNA. The sample table sets out over 5,500 distinct CDR3 sequences. Designated as TPEX, the CCR7+ PD-1+ TIGIT+ early memory CD8+ T cells showed dysfunctional, exhausted-like traits. The sequencing input was CD8+ T cells from PBMCs. The origin of the receptors is a human donor in good health.

The chain uses TRBV7-9 and TRBJ1-2. This CDR3 region has 13 residues. The germline V gene encodes CDR1 SEHNR and CDR2 FQNEAQ (reference sequence). CDR3 sequence reads: CASSFQGGYGYTF.

This rearrangement joins TRBV21-1 to TRBJ1-2; TCRdb names TRBD1, which stays unverified in the absence of DNA. TRBV21-1 counts as a pseudogene. The CDR3 has 14 residues. This chain's CDR3 is CASSSRQGNYGYTF.

The CDR3 protein is CASSPLLGTAYEQYF. V is TRBV7-2 and J is TRBJ2-7; TCRdb designates TRBD1, a call that cannot be tested without DNA. The CDR3 covers 15 residues. Germline assignment: CDR1 SGHTA and CDR2 FQGNSA.

The chain uses TRBV12-3 or TRBV12-4 and TRBJ1-1; TCRdb selects TRBD1, and the lack of DNA leaves this call unchecked. This CDR3 spans 14 amino acids. CDR3 sequence: CASSFSQGLAEAFF.

The V and J genes are TRBV21-1 and TRBJ1-6; TCRdb reports TRBD1, a call that lacks DNA to check it against. TRBV21-1 is a pseudogene. CDR3 length: 15 amino acids. The CDR3: CASSVPGQGASPLHF.

The chain is built from TRBV9 and TRBJ1-2; TCRdb gives TRBD1 as the D gene, but with no DNA this cannot be confirmed. Germline V lookup: CDR1 SGDLS, CDR2 YYNGEE. The CDR3 has 17 residues. CDR3 region: CASSVVGPGQGNYGYTF.

This chain links TRBV28 with TRBJ2-7; TCRdb's assignment of TRBD2 cannot be checked, as there is no DNA. CDR3 length equals 16 residues. Per the germline V gene, CDR1 is MDHEN and CDR2 is SYDVKM. CDR3: CASLGTSEFNSYEQYF.

The chain combines TRBV25-1 with TRBJ2-3; there is no DNA to check the TCRdb D call of TRBD2. Germline CDR1 reads MGHDK; CDR2 reads SYGVNS. This CDR3 comprises 14 residues. CDR3 sequence reads: CASSDFTLRDTQYF.

The chain recombines TRBV4-1 with TRBJ1-1; TCRdb names TRBD1, which stays unverified in the absence of DNA. Germline V gene lookup returns CDR1 MGHRA and CDR2 YSYEKL. The CDR3 covers 17 residues. This CDR3 reads CASSQDPQGRGNTEAFF.

V and J are TRBV4-1 and TRBJ2-1; TCRdb's assignment of TRBD2 cannot be checked, as there is no DNA. Germline V CDR1 and CDR2: MGHRA, YSYEKL. CDR3 size: 15 residues. CDR3: CASSQGAGGHNEQFF.

V gene TRBV15 combines with J gene TRBJ2-3. The germline gives CDR1 LNHNV, CDR2 YYDKDF (reference sequence). This CDR3 has 17 residues. CDR3 sequence reads: CATSRDRAGSSTDTQYF. The full variable domain, in which reference TRBV15 and TRBJ2-3 provide the parts outside the CDR3, is DAMVIQNPRYQVTQFGKPVTLSCSQTLNHNVMYWYQQKSSQAPKLLFHYYDKDFNNEADTPDNFQSRRPNTSFCFLDIRSPGLGDTAMYLCATSRDRAGSSTDTQYFGPGTRLTVL.

This chain connects TRBV2 to TRBJ2-1; TCRdb calls TRBD2, which cannot be checked without DNA. There are 13 residues in the CDR3. CDR1 SNHLY and CDR2 FYNNEI come from the germline V gene. This chain's CDR3 is CASMAGEGDEQFF.

The rearrangement links TRBV25-1 to TRBJ2-2; the TRBD2 assignment by TCRdb is unverifiable without DNA. The CDR3 is 15 amino acids. Germline loops: CDR1 MGHDK, CDR2 SYGVNS. The CDR3 sequence is CASSESGRRAGELFF.

V gene TRBV15 combines with J gene TRBJ2-7; TCRdb outputs TRBD1, but without DNA this stays unchecked. The CDR3 covers 13 residues. Germline V gene data show CDR1 as LNHNV and CDR2 as YYDKDF (reference sequence). CDR3 in amino acids: CATSRGQGDEQYF.

This chain joins TRBV7-8 and TRBJ2-1. Germline-derived CDR1 and CDR2 are SGHVS and FQNEAQ. CDR3 size: 17 residues. The CDR3: CASSLALVGPYPNEQFF.

The chain employs TRBV28 and TRBJ2-7; TCRdb names TRBD1, which stays unverified in the absence of DNA. Germline V gene data show CDR1 as MDHEN and CDR2 as SYDVKM. The CDR3 loop spans 13 amino acids. This chain's CDR3 is CASRDRLPSEQYF. Based on the CDR3 plus reference TRBV28 and TRBJ2-7, the full variable domain is DVKVTQSSRYLVKRTGEKVFLECVQDMDHENMFWYRQDPGLGLRLIYFSYDVKMKEKGDIPEGYSVSREKKERFSLILESASTNQTSMYLCASRDRLPSEQYFGPGTRLTVT.

V usage is TRBV2 and J usage is TRBJ2-5; TCRdb picks TRBD1, but there is no DNA to check that call. Germline CDR1 and CDR2: SNHLY and FYNNEI. The CDR3 length is 15 residues. The CDR3 region is CASSAWTTDQETQYF. Full variable domain (remainder filled in from reference TRBV2 and TRBJ2-5): EPEVTQTPSHQVTQMGQEVILRCVPISNHLYFYWYRQILGQKVEFLVSFYNNEISEKSEIFDDQFSVERPDGSNFTLKIRSTKLEDSAMYFCASSAWTTDQETQYFGPGTRLLVL.

V and J are TRBV9 and TRBJ2-7; without DNA, the TCRdb call of TRBD1 cannot be checked. Germline V gene sequence: CDR1 SGDLS, CDR2 YYNGEE. This CDR3 has 15 amino acids. The CDR3 reads CASSVAGGAGYEQYF.

The chain uses TRBV7-9 and TRBJ1-1; TCRdb's D call of TRBD1 is untestable without DNA. CDR3 size: 13 residues. The germline CDR1 and CDR2 sequences are SEHNR and FQNEAQ (reference sequence). The CDR3 reads CASSLAGQGEAFF.

The chain carries TRBV5-1 and TRBJ2-7; the D call from TCRdb, TRBD2, cannot be confirmed without DNA. Per the germline V gene, CDR1 is SGHRS and CDR2 is YFSETQ. The CDR3 loop spans 15 amino acids. CDR3 region: CASSLGLTGSYEQYF. Drawing the rest from reference TRBV5-1 and TRBJ2-7, the complete variable domain is KAGVTQTPRYLIKTRGQQVTLSCSPISGHRSVSWYQQTPGQGLQFLFEYFSETQRNKGNFPGRFSGRQFSNSRSEMNVSTLELGDSALYLCASSLGLTGSYEQYFGPGTRLTVT.

This chain uses TRBV27 with TRBJ1-5; TCRdb lists TRBD1, though no DNA is available to test this call. Germline lookup yields CDR1 MNHEY and CDR2 SMNVEV (reference sequence). The CDR3 is 14 residues long. The CDR3 sequence is CASSSAGTAQPQHF.